The next 5 T cell receptor beta chains were all read from a single sample in a study of cytomegalovirus exposure and HLA in healthy donors. The PCR used 60 Vbeta and 13 Jbeta primers. This table comes from immunoSEQ multiplex PCR, and its TCRdb copy is limited to in-frame clones, with some not included. The table lists some 140,000 clones, around 70% of them singletons. The sequencing input was PBMCs. The receptors stem from a man younger than 40 in good health and CMV-seronegative.

The chain carries TRBV5-1 and TRBJ1-1; D unresolved. CDR3 size: 14 residues. Trimming pared 4 bases from V and 3 bases from J, leaving 13 bases between. Germline-derived CDR1 and CDR2 are SGHRS and YFSETQ. The chain's CDR3 is CASSLDGGYTEAFF. Written as DNA, the CDR3 is TGCGCCAGCAGCCTAGACGGAGGATACACTGAAGCTTTCTTT.

This clone appeared a single time. This chain connects TRBV5-1 to TRBJ2-1; 7 bases are shared with TRBD2. CDR1 SGHRS and CDR2 YFSETQ come from the germline V gene. V lost 0 bases, J lost 6 bases, and 6 bases stayed unmatched. The CDR3 covers 15 residues. CDR3 coding DNA: TGCGCCAGCAGCTTGGACTCCGGGACTACCAATGAGCAGTTCTTC. The encoded protein is CASSLDSGTTNEQFF.

This clone was seen only a few times. V gene TRBV27 combines with J gene TRBJ1-1; 8 bases are a match to TRBD1. V gave up 1 base and J gave up 5 bases; unmatched junction bases: 0. The V gene's germline CDR1 is MNHEY and CDR2 SMNVEV (reference sequence). The CDR3 is 13 residues long. The CDR3 sequence: CASSLYRGTEAFF. CDR3 DNA: TGTGCCAGCAGTTTATACAGGGGGACTGAAGCTTTCTTT.

V usage is TRBV7-3 and J usage is TRBJ2-1; 10 nucleotides align to TRBD2. The V segment lost 5 bases and the J segment 1 base; nucleotides outside the gene matches: 2. In germline, CDR1 is SGHTA, CDR2 FQGTGA. The CDR3 is 15 residues long. The CDR3 sequence is CASSPSGGSYNEQFF. DNA for the CDR3: TGTGCCAGCAGCCCTAGCGGGGGTTCCTACAATGAGCAGTTCTTC. Looking up the rest from reference TRBV7-3 and TRBJ2-1 gives the full variable domain: GAGVSQTPSNKVTEKGKYVELRCDPISGHTALYWYRQSLGQGPEFLIYFQGTGAADDSGLPNDRFFAVRPEGSVSTLKIQRTERGDSAVYLCASSPSGGSYNEQFFGPGTRLTVL.

V is TRBV4-3 and J is TRBJ2-7; a possible D gene is TRBD1 (5 bases). CDR3 length: 15 amino acids. In germline, CDR1 is LGHNA, CDR2 YSLEER. V gave up 2 bases and J gave up 4 bases, with 15 bases separating them. In nucleotides, the CDR3 is TGCGCCAGCAGCCAATATGCGACAGTCTCTTACGAGCAGTACTTC. Translated, it gives CASSQYATVSYEQYF.